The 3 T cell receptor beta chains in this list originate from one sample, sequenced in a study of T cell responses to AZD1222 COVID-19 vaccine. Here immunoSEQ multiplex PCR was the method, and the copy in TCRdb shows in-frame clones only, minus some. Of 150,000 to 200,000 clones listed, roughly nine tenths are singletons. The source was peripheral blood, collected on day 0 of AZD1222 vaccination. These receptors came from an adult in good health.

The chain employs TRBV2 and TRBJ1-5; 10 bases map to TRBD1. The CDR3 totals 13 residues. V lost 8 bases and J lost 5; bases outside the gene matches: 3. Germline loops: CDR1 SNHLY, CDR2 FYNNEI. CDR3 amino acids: CASRDRGHQPQHF. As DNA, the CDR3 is TGTGCCAGCCGGGACAGGGGTCATCAGCCCCAGCATTTT.

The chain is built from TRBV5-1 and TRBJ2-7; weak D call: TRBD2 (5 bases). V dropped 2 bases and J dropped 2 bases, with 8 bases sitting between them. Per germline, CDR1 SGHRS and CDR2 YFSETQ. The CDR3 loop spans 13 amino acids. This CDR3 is CASSLAATYEQYF. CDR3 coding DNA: TGCGCCAGCAGCTTAGCGGCTACCTACGAGCAGTACTTC. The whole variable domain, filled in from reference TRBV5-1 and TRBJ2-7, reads KAGVTQTPRYLIKTRGQQVTLSCSPISGHRSVSWYQQTPGQGLQFLFEYFSETQRNKGNFPGRFSGRQFSNSRSEMNVSTLELGDSALYLCASSLAATYEQYFGPGTRLTVT.

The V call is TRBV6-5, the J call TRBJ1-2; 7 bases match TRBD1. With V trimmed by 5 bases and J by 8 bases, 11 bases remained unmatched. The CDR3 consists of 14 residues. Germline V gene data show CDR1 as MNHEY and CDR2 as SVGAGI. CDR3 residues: CASSTTGTAMGYTF. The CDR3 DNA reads TGTGCCAGCAGTACGACCGGGACAGCTATGGGCTACACCTTC.